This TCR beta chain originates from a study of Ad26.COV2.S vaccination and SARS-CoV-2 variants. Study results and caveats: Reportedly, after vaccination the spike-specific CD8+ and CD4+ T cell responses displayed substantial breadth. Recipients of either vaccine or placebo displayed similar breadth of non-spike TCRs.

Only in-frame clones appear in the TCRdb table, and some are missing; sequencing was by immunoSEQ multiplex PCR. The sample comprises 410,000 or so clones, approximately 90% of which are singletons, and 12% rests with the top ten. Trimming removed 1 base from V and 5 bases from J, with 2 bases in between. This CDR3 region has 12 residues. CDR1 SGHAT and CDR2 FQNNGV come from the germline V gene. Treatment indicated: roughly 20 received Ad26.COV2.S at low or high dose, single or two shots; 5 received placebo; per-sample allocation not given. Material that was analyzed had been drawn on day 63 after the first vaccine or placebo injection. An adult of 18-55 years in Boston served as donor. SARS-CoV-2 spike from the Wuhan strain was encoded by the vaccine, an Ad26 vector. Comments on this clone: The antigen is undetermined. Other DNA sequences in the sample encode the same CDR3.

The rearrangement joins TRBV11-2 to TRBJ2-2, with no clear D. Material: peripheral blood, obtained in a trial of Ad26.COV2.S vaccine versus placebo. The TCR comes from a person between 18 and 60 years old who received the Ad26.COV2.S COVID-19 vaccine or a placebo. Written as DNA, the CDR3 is TGTGCCAGCAGCTTAGCAACCGGGGAGCTGTTTTTT. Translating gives CASSLATGELFF.